What follows are 27 T cell receptor beta chains derived from one specimen sequenced in a study of T cell changes during pregnancy in multiple sclerosis. Repertoires were generated with immunoSEQ multiplex PCR, while TCRdb's copy carries only in-frame clones and drops some. The sample contains 45,000 to 55,000 clones, about 87% of which appear only once. The source was peripheral blood, collected in the first trimester of pregnancy. These receptors all come from a female donor with multiple sclerosis, enrolled in a pregnancy study.

The V and J genes are TRBV28 and TRBJ1-2; 7 bases agree with TRBD1. The CDR3 totals 14 residues. V lost 3 bases, J lost 6 bases, and 7 bases stayed unmatched. Germline assignment: CDR1 MDHEN and CDR2 SYDVKM. The CDR3 coding sequence is TGTGCCAGCAGTTTTGACGACAGGGTGGATGGCTACACCTTC. Its translation is CASSFDDRVDGYTF.

This chain joins TRBV6-5 and TRBJ1-3; D may be TRBD1 (6 bases). The CDR3 extends over 15 amino acids. With 5 bases removed from V and 0 bases from J, the gap between germline ends came to 11 bases. Per the germline V gene, CDR1 is MNHEY and CDR2 is SVGAGI. CDR3 residues: CASSLRGPSGNTIYF. DNA for the CDR3: TGTGCCAGCAGTCTCAGGGGCCCCTCTGGAAACACCATATATTTT.

The rearrangement uses TRBV18 and TRBJ1-2, with D perhaps matching TRBD1 (6 bases). V was trimmed by 5 bases and J by 7 bases, leaving 20 bases between them. The germline gives CDR1 KGHSH, CDR2 LQKENI. The CDR3 totals 15 residues. CDR3 DNA sequence: TGTGCCAGCTCAACCCAGGGGATCGCAGGGACTGGCTACACCTTC. Translated: CASSTQGIAGTGYTF.

About this clone itself: Relative to the germline gene, one junction end is altered; a read error may explain this. The rearrangement joins TRBV6-6 to TRBJ1-2; 9 nucleotides line up with TRBD1. The CDR3 spans 15 residues. Germline V gene sequence: CDR1 MNHNY, CDR2 SVGAGI (reference sequence). The CDR3 here is CASNYNRGHGYGYTF. The CDR3, as DNA: TGTGCCAGCAATTACAACAGGGGGCACGGCTATGGCTACACCTTC.

The chain has TRBV6-6 and TRBJ2-5, with 8 bases identical to TRBD2. The ends lost 7 bases at V and 4 bases at J; junction bases unmatched: 8. This CDR3 contains 14 residues. Germline V gene lookup returns CDR1 MNHNY and CDR2 SVGAGI (reference sequence). The CDR3 bases are TGTGCCAGCATCACCGGGACTAGTGGAGAGACCCAGTACTTC. Translated, it gives CASITGTSGETQYF.

This rearrangement joins TRBV5-1 to TRBJ2-5, with D tentatively TRBD1 (5 bases). Germline V lookup: CDR1 SGHRS, CDR2 YFSETQ. The CDR3 length is 13 residues. Deletions cut 3 bases from V and 5 bases from J, with 11 bases between. CDR3: CASSSDRRETQYF. Here the CDR3 DNA reads TGCGCCAGCAGCTCCGACAGACGGGAGACCCAGTACTTC. The variable domain in full, completed from reference TRBV5-1 and TRBJ2-5, reads KAGVTQTPRYLIKTRGQQVTLSCSPISGHRSVSWYQQTPGQGLQFLFEYFSETQRNKGNFPGRFSGRQFSNSRSEMNVSTLELGDSALYLCASSSDRRETQYFGPGTRLLVL.

The rearrangement uses TRBV10-3 and TRBJ2-7, with D perhaps matching TRBD2 (6 bases). The CDR3 totals 14 residues. Germline assignment: CDR1 ENHRY and CDR2 SYGVKD. V lost 0 bases and J 7 bases, leaving 13 bases between the germline ends. This chain's CDR3 is CAISESNRRGEQYF. For the CDR3, the DNA is TGTGCCATCAGTGAGTCGAATAGGCGGGGAGAGCAGTACTTC.

This sequence joins TRBV9 and TRBJ1-1; D gene ambiguous. The CDR3 has 15 residues. Trimming removed 0 bases at V and 0 bases at J, with 9 bases between. Germline CDR1 reads SGDLS; CDR2 reads YYNGEE. This CDR3 is CASSVGPFMNTEAFF. CDR3 DNA: TGTGCCAGCAGCGTAGGGCCGTTCATGAACACTGAAGCTTTCTTT. Full variable domain (missing parts from reference TRBV9 and TRBJ1-1): DSGVTQTPKHLITATGQRVTLRCSPRSGDLSVYWYQQSLDQGLQFLIQYYNGEERAKGNILERFSAQQFPDLHSELNLSSLELGDSALYFCASSVGPFMNTEAFFGQGTRLTVV.

The rearrangement joins TRBV7-8 to TRBJ1-2; TRBD1 might be the D (5 bases). V lost 3 bases and J lost 3, with 8 bases in between. The CDR3 runs to 13 residues. Germline assignment: CDR1 SGHVS and CDR2 FQNEAQ. As DNA, the CDR3 is TGTGCCAGCAGCTTGGGCAGGGACTATGGCTACACCTTC. Encoded protein: CASSLGRDYGYTF.

This clone was observed a handful of times. Other nucleotide sequences from this sample produce the same CDR3. The chain has TRBV6-1 and TRBJ2-7; TRBD1 aligns across 11 bases. The CDR3 has 15 residues. The junction had 1 base not matched to a gene; V was cut back by 3 bases and J by 0 bases. Germline assignment: CDR1 MNHNS and CDR2 SASEGT. CDR3 sequence: CASSEGTGGSYEQYF. For the CDR3, the DNA is TGTGCCAGCAGTGAGGGGACAGGGGGCTCCTACGAGCAGTACTTC.

This clone is a singleton in its sample. This CDR3 reads CASSVGADPRTDTQYF. DNA for the CDR3: TGTGCCAGCAGCGTAGGGGCCGACCCTCGCACAGATACGCAGTATTTT. This sequence joins TRBV9 and TRBJ2-3; D gene uncertain. This CDR3 has 16 amino acids. The V gene's germline CDR1 is SGDLS and CDR2 YYNGEE. V gave up 0 bases and J gave up 1 base, with 12 bases separating them. The full variable domain, rest sourced from reference TRBV9 and TRBJ2-3, is DSGVTQTPKHLITATGQRVTLRCSPRSGDLSVYWYQQSLDQGLQFLIQYYNGEERAKGNILERFSAQQFPDLHSELNLSSLELGDSALYFCASSVGADPRTDTQYFGPGTRLTVL.

The chain recombines TRBV5-1 with TRBJ2-1; 11 bases align to TRBD1. Germline assignment: CDR1 SGHRS and CDR2 YFSETQ. V shed 3 bases, J shed 4 bases, and the junction held 3 bases outside the gene matches. This CDR3 is 15 amino acids long. CDR3 DNA: TGCGCCAGCAGCTCGGGACAGGGGGTGTACAATGAGCAGTTCTTC. Encoded protein: CASSSGQGVYNEQFF.

The chain combines TRBV9 with TRBJ2-5; no firm D call. Germline-derived CDR1 and CDR2 are SGDLS and YYNGEE. The CDR3 contains 13 residues. Trimming shortened V by 2 bases and J by 5 bases, and 10 bases separated the two germline ends. In nucleotides, the CDR3 is TGTGCCAGCAGCGTGAGTGGTATCGAGACCCAGTACTTC. Encoded protein: CASSVSGIETQYF.

Concerning this clone itself: The junction differs from germline at one of its ends, possibly a read error. This chain uses TRBV29-1 with TRBJ2-6; D perhaps matches TRBD1 (5 bases). Germline CDR1 is SQVTM and CDR2 is ANQGSEA. This CDR3 contains 14 residues. DNA for the CDR3: TGCAGCGTTGGGGTCTTCTCTGGGGCCAACGTCCCGACTTTC. Translation: CSVGVFSGANVPTF.

V usage is TRBV19 and J usage is TRBJ2-1; 13 bases are shared with TRBD2. CDR1 is LNHDA, CDR2 SQIVND, per germline (reference sequence). The length of the CDR3 is 16 residues. The ends lost 5 bases at V and 4 bases at J; junction bases unmatched: 5. CDR3 bases: TGTGCCAGTAGTCGGACTAGCGGGGGTCCTTACAATGAGCAGTTCTTC. It is translated as CASSRTSGGPYNEQFF.

The rearrangement links TRBV7-2 to TRBJ2-3, with 7 bases matching TRBD2. This CDR3 is 13 amino acids long. Germline lookup yields CDR1 SGHTA and CDR2 FQGNSA. J gave up 6 bases and V 3 bases, and 3 bases lay outside the gene matches. The CDR3 here is CASSFVGGDTQYF. The DNA of the CDR3 is TGTGCCAGCAGCTTTGTGGGGGGGGATACGCAGTATTTT.

V is TRBV7-9 and J is TRBJ1-5; D might be TRBD1 (5 bases). The ends were cut back, 1 base at V and 7 bases at J, with 14 bases in the middle. The CDR3 has 15 residues. Germline values: CDR1 SEHNR, CDR2 FQNEAQ (reference sequence). CDR3 sequence (DNA): TGTGCCAGCAGCTTAGGTACAGGCAACAACCAGCCCCAGCATTTT. It codes for CASSLGTGNNQPQHF.

The chain links TRBV5-1 to TRBJ1-2, with a tentative D call TRBD1 (6 bases). The germline V gene encodes CDR1 SGHRS and CDR2 YFSETQ. Trimming shortened V by 1 base and J by 6 bases, and 13 bases separated the two germline ends. The CDR3 runs 14 residues. The CDR3, as DNA: TGCGCCAGCAGCTTGTCCCCGGGACACAATGGCTACACCTTC. The encoded protein is CASSLSPGHNGYTF. Variable domain in full (rest from reference TRBV5-1 and TRBJ1-2): KAGVTQTPRYLIKTRGQQVTLSCSPISGHRSVSWYQQTPGQGLQFLFEYFSETQRNKGNFPGRFSGRQFSNSRSEMNVSTLELGDSALYLCASSLSPGHNGYTFGSGTRLTVV.

This clone was counted once. The V call is TRBV15, the J call TRBJ2-1, with 9 bases matching TRBD2. The CDR3 is made up of 13 amino acids. V shed 5 bases, J shed 8 bases, and the junction held 4 bases outside the gene matches. The V gene's germline CDR1 is LNHNV and CDR2 YYDKDF (reference sequence). This chain's CDR3 is CATSLRTSDEQFF. Written as DNA, the CDR3 is TGTGCCACCAGCTTACGGACTAGCGATGAGCAGTTCTTC. Full variable domain (outside the CDR3, taken from reference TRBV15 and TRBJ2-1): DAMVIQNPRYQVTQFGKPVTLSCSQTLNHNVMYWYQQKSSQAPKLLFHYYDKDFNNEADTPDNFQSRRPNTSFCFLDIRSPGLGDTAMYLCATSLRTSDEQFFGPGTRLTVL.

This sequence joins TRBV14 and TRBJ1-2; the match to TRBD1 covers 8 bases. The CDR3 extends over 15 amino acids. V lost 4 bases, J lost 3 bases, and 7 bases stayed unmatched. CDR1 SGHDN and CDR2 FVKESK come from the germline V gene. CDR3 amino acids: CASSPRQGNYYGYTF. CDR3 sequence (DNA): TGTGCCAGCAGCCCGCGACAGGGGAACTACTATGGCTACACCTTC.

The CDR3 DNA reads as TGTGCCAGCAGTCCCCGTCGGGTGAACACTGAAGCTTTCTTT. Protein product: CASSPRRVNTEAFF. V gene TRBV6-5 combines with J gene TRBJ1-1; D call uncertain. With 5 bases removed from V and 0 bases from J, the gap between germline ends came to 10 bases. The CDR3 totals 14 residues. Germline values: CDR1 MNHEY, CDR2 SVGAGI.

The chain carries TRBV4-1 and TRBJ1-2, with TRBD1 matching 9 bases. The length of the CDR3 is 17 residues. Germline-derived CDR1 and CDR2 are MGHRA and YSYEKL. The ends lost 4 bases at V and 5 bases at J; junction bases unmatched: 14. CDR3 coding DNA: TGCGCCAGCAGCCCTCTCACAGGGGGCGCGGAACTGTATGGCTACACCTTC. Translated: CASSPLTGGAELYGYTF.

The chain employs TRBV4-3 and TRBJ2-1; the D is unclear. The CDR3 sequence is 15 residues long. V dropped 0 bases and J dropped 4 bases, with 10 bases sitting between them. Germline V gene lookup returns CDR1 LGHNA and CDR2 YSLEER. CDR3 in amino acids: CASSQDINSYNEQFF. As DNA, the CDR3 is TGCGCCAGCAGCCAAGATATAAACAGTTACAATGAGCAGTTCTTC.

This rearrangement joins TRBV18 to TRBJ2-7; TRBD2 matches 10 bases. Per germline, CDR1 KGHSH and CDR2 LQKENI. The V gene end was trimmed by 2 bases and the J gene end by 6 bases; junction bases not matched to a gene: 7. CDR3 size: 15 residues. DNA for the CDR3: TGTGCCAGCTCACCAACCCCGGGACTAGCGCGCGAGCAGTACTTC. Amino acids: CASSPTPGLAREQYF. The complete variable domain, with remaining parts taken from reference TRBV18 and TRBJ2-7, reads NAGVMQNPRHLVRRRGQEARLRCSPMKGHSHVYWYRQLPEEGLKFMVYLQKENIIDESGMPKERFSAEFPKEGPSILRIQQVVRGDSAAYFCASSPTPGLAREQYFGPGTRLTVT.

This clone was counted a few times. The chain is built from TRBV29-1 and TRBJ1-1; D possibly corresponds to TRBD1 (5 bases). From germline, CDR1 is SQVTM and CDR2 ANQGSEA. This CDR3 is built from 15 residues. The V and J ends lost 4 bases and 0 bases respectively, with 15 bases between them. Here the CDR3 DNA reads TGCAGCGTTGCGGCAGGGTGGGCAATGAACACTGAAGCTTTCTTT. Amino acid sequence: CSVAAGWAMNTEAFF.

V usage is TRBV27 and J usage is TRBJ1-5; 9 bases map to TRBD1. Looked up from germline, CDR1 is MNHEY and CDR2 is SMNVEV (reference sequence). CDR3 size: 16 residues. After removal of 0 bases from V and 7 bases from J, the junction contained 7 bases not matched to a gene. The CDR3 is CASSLSGTGFVQPQHF. The DNA for the CDR3 is TGTGCCAGCAGTTTATCCGGGACAGGGTTTGTACAGCCCCAGCATTTT.

The rearrangement uses TRBV7-2 and TRBJ2-3; 8 bases map to TRBD2. Germline assignment: CDR1 SGHTA and CDR2 FQGNSA. The CDR3 is 13 amino acids. The CDR3 sequence is CASAGGRGDTQYF. In DNA form, the CDR3 reads TGTGCATCGGCGGGGGGACGTGGAGATACGCAGTATTTT.